These T cell receptor beta chains were read from a single sample in a study of blood T cell repertoires in COVID-19. Profiling relied on immunoSEQ multiplex PCR, and the TCRdb table lists in-frame clones only, not all of them. The sample includes roughly 89,000 clones, 75% to 90% of them seen just once. The sequenced sample was peripheral blood. All receptors come from a woman aged 70-85 years with acute or convalescent COVID-19. Each CDR3 is given with its conserved first and last residue. Fields, in order: CDR3 length, D gene, clone size, V gene, J gene, CDR3 DNA, CDR3 protein. D genes are given only for firm matches. Size is omitted from some rows. Given values are once, few, many or a class for expanded clones.

16,TRBD2,-,TRBV7-9,TRBJ2-7,TGTGCCAGTTTGGAAATAACCCTAGCGGGAGAGTACGAGCAGTACTTC,CASLEITLAGEYEQYF
13,-,once,TRBV12-3/TRBV12-4,TRBJ2-5,TGTGCCAGCAGTTTAGGCAAGAGGGAGACCCAGTACTTC,CASSLGKRETQYF
15,TRBD1,-,TRBV3-1/TRBV3-2,TRBJ1-4,TGTGCCAGCAGCCCCCTCGGGACAGGGGGTGAAAAACTGTTTTTT,CASSPLGTGGEKLFF
15,TRBD2,-,TRBV6-5,TRBJ2-3,TGTGCCAGCAGCGGGACTAGCGGACCCACAGATACGCAGTATTTT,CASSGTSGPTDTQYF
14,-,-,TRBV25-1,TRBJ2-7,TGTGCCAGCAGTGAGTCAGGGTATTCCTACGAGCAGTACTTC,CASSESGYSYEQYF
14,TRBD2,-,TRBV19,TRBJ2-1,TGTGCCAGTAGTTCGACGGGGGGGTACAATGAGCAGTTCTTC,CASSSTGGYNEQFF
16,-,-,TRBV5-1,TRBJ2-1,TGCGCCAGCAGCCGGGTACCGGGAACGCCGGGGAATGAGCAGTTCTTC,CASSRVPGTPGNEQFF
16,TRBD2,-,TRBV5-4,TRBJ2-1,TGTGCCAGCAGCTTGGGGGGAGGGAGAAGGGAAAATGAGCAGTTCTTC,CASSLGGGRRENEQFF
16,TRBD2,-,TRBV27,TRBJ2-1,TGTGCCAGCAGTAGACCTAGCGGGGTAGGTCACAATGAGCAGTTCTTC,CASSRPSGVGHNEQFF
16,-,-,TRBV5-3,TRBJ2-1,TGTGCCAGAAATTTAATGACAGGCGAGACCTACAATGAGCAGTTCTTC,CARNLMTGETYNEQFF
12,TRBD1,-,TRBV30,TRBJ1-1,TGTGCCTGGTCGGGACAGGGGACTGAAGCTTTCTTT,CAWSGQGTEAFF
20,TRBD2,-,TRBV28,TRBJ2-1,TGTGCCAGCAGCCCCCAACTAGCGGGAGTGCGTAGTAGCTCCTACAATGAGCAGTTCTTC,CASSPQLAGVRSSSYNEQFF
16,TRBD1,-,TRBV6-1,TRBJ2-3,TGTGCCAGCAGTGACCTCAGGGGGCTTAACACAGATACGCAGTATTTT,CASSDLRGLNTDTQYF
16,TRBD1,-,TRBV5-4,TRBJ2-3,TGTGCCAGCAGCTTGGCGGGACAGGGATACACAGATACGCAGTATTTT,CASSLAGQGYTDTQYF
14,TRBD1,few,TRBV7-8,TRBJ1-1,TGTGCCAGCAGCCTCGGACAGGGGAACACTGAAGCTTTCTTT,CASSLGQGNTEAFF
15,-,-,TRBV6-1,TRBJ2-2,TGTGCCAGCAGTGTAGCAGGGGCGGACACCGGGGAGCTGTTTTTT,CASSVAGADTGELFF
15,TRBD2,-,TRBV9,TRBJ2-1,TGTGCCAGCAGCGTAGAATCGCTAGCGGCCAATGAGCAGTTCTTC,CASSVESLAANEQFF
13,-,once,TRBV7-6,TRBJ1-4,TGTGCCAGCAGTTTACAGGCTAATGAAAAACTGTTTTTT,CASSLQANEKLFF
14,TRBD1,-,TRBV6-5,TRBJ2-7,TGTGCCAGCATCCTCGACAGGGGCTGGAACGAGCAGTACTTC,CASILDRGWNEQYF
14,TRBD1,-,TRBV14,TRBJ2-5,TGTGCCAGCAGCTACATCGACAGGGAAGAGACCCAGTACTTC,CASSYIDREETQYF
15,TRBD2,-,TRBV7-3,TRBJ2-3,TGTGCCAGCAGCTTAGTGGGAGGGAACACAGATACGCAGTATTTT,CASSLVGGNTDTQYF
14,-,-,TRBV6-5,TRBJ1-2,TGTGCCAGCAGTCCAGGATTCGCGAACTATGGCTACACCTTC,CASSPGFANYGYTF
18,TRBD2,few,TRBV7-9,TRBJ2-1,TGTGCCAGCCGTCTTGTCGTCGGCCTGGCTAGCGGGAGCAATGAGCAGTTCTTC,CASRLVVGLASGSNEQFF
17,TRBD2,-,TRBV3-1/TRBV3-2,TRBJ2-5,TGTGCCAGCAGCCAAAGGAGTGCTAGCGGGTACCAAGAGACCCAGTACTTC,CASSQRSASGYQETQYF
16,-,-,TRBV6-6,TRBJ2-2,TGTGCCAGCAGAACGAGAATGGGCAGGGACACCGGGGAGCTGTTTTTT,CASRTRMGRDTGELFF
14,-,-,TRBV5-1,TRBJ1-2,TGCGCCAGCAGCTTGGCGACACCATACTATGGCTACACCTTC,CASSLATPYYGYTF
15,-,once,TRBV18,TRBJ2-7,TGTGCCAGCTCACGAACCGCGGTTAGCTCCTACGAGCAGTACTTC,CASSRTAVSSYEQYF
15,TRBD2,-,TRBV30,TRBJ2-3,TGTGCCTGGAGTGTAGGAGCGGGAATCACAGATACGCAGTATTTT,CAWSVGAGITDTQYF
14,-,few,TRBV2,TRBJ1-2,TGTGCCAGCAGTGAAGTAGGGGCCAACGGCCCGGACACCTTC,CASSEVGANGPDTF
11,-,-,TRBV29-1,TRBJ2-1,TGCAGCGGGCGGTCTGGCAATGAGCAGTTCTTC,CSGRSGNEQFF
15,-,-,TRBV2,TRBJ2-3,TGTGCCAGCAGCGGACAGGGAGGGGGCACAGATACGCAGTATTTT,CASSGQGGGTDTQYF
14,TRBD2,-,TRBV29-1,TRBJ2-7,TGCAGCGTTCGCGGGACTAGCACAAAGGACGAGCAGTACTTC,CSVRGTSTKDEQYF
15,TRBD1,-,TRBV7-9,TRBJ1-1,TGTGCCAGCAGCCCTTCGACAGGGTGGAACACTGAAGCTTTCTTT,CASSPSTGWNTEAFF
11,TRBD1,-,TRBV20-1,TRBJ1-5,TGCAGTGCTAGGGGACAGACAACCTGGCATTTT,CSARGQTTWHF
13,TRBD1,-,TRBV12-3/TRBV12-4,TRBJ1-2,TGTGCCAGCAGGTTGACAGGGGGCAGTGGCTACACCTTC,CASRLTGGSGYTF
13,-,once,TRBV19,TRBJ1-4,TGTGCCAGTAGTCAGGCAGAAGATGAAAAACTGTTTTTT,CASSQAEDEKLFF
14,TRBD2,few,TRBV29-1,TRBJ2-2,TGCAGCGTGGTAGCGGGAGCGAACACCGGGGAGCTGTTTTTT,CSVVAGANTGELFF
15,-,-,TRBV5-1,TRBJ2-1,TGCGCCAGCAGCCAGGACTACAGCTCCTACAATGAGCAGTTCTTC,CASSQDYSSYNEQFF
16,-,-,TRBV7-2,TRBJ1-2,TGTGCCAGCAGCTTAGCGATGGGGGGGCTTAACTATGGCTACACCTTC,CASSLAMGGLNYGYTF
13,-,few,TRBV6-5,TRBJ1-5,TGTGCCAGCAGTTACGGTCAGGGCCAGCCCCAGCATTTT,CASSYGQGQPQHF
12,-,few,TRBV3-1/TRBV3-2,TRBJ2-5,TGTGCCAGCGAGGGGGTCGGGGAGACCCAGTACTTC,CASEGVGETQYF
18,TRBD1,-,TRBV10-1,TRBJ2-7,TGCGCCAGCGGAGGGACAGGGGCGGATTTCGCCGGAGGCTACGAGCAGTACTTC,CASGGTGADFAGGYEQYF
16,TRBD2,once,TRBV3-1/TRBV3-2,TRBJ2-5,TGTGCCAGCAGCCAAGATCCTAGCGGGGGGTCGAAGACCCAGTACTTC,CASSQDPSGGSKTQYF
15,TRBD1,-,TRBV5-4,TRBJ2-4,TGTGCCAGCAGCCTGACAGGGGGCGGGGTAAACATTCAGTACTTC,CASSLTGGGVNIQYF
14,-,-,TRBV19,TRBJ2-4,TGTGCCAGTAGTATTTACCCATCAGGAAACATTCAGTACTTC,CASSIYPSGNIQYF
16,TRBD2,-,TRBV6-4,TRBJ2-1,TGTGCCATCCCTCGGTGGGGGGGAGATATGGTCAATGAGCAGTTCTTC,CAIPRWGGDMVNEQFF